The 29 T cell receptor beta chains presented below share a single source sample, sequenced in a study of CD8 T cells in ankylosing spondylitis. Study-level points and caveats: About 8 highly homologous variants made up a TCR beta motif, and this motif appeared characteristic of ankylosing spondylitis blood.

The antigens for these receptors are not known. MiXCR, applied by TCRdb to the 5' RACE reads, yields one record per CDR3 protein. In the table there are about 400,000 distinct CDR3 sequences, about a fifth of which are singletons. The sample consisted of blood, either unsorted or a sorted T cell fraction (not recorded which). The origin of the receptors is a male donor with ankylosing spondylitis.

The V gene is TRBV6-1, the J gene TRBJ1-6; possibly TRBD1 for D (6 bases). This CDR3 has 18 amino acids. Deletions cut 4 bases from V and 7 bases from J, with 23 bases between. Germline CDR1 and CDR2: MNHNS and SASEGT. The CDR3 region has the DNA TGTGCCAGCAGTGCCGACAGGCAAGTTCCATGGAACAATTCACCCCTCCACTTT. It codes for CASSADRQVPWNNSPLHF.

This clonotype is a singleton in its sample. This rearrangement joins TRBV2 to TRBJ2-3, with D maybe TRBD2 (6 bases). The germline V gene has CDR1 SNHLY and CDR2 FYNNEI. This CDR3 has 13 residues. Trimming removed 8 bases at V and 4 bases at J, with 13 bases between. This chain's CDR3 is CASRTIGADTQYF. The CDR3 region has the DNA TGTGCCAGCCGGACTATCGGCGCAGATACGCAGTATTTT.

V usage is TRBV27 and J usage is TRBJ1-4; 9 nucleotides match TRBD1. Trimming took 0 bases from V and 14 from J; bases not matched to a gene: 4. The CDR3 runs to 13 residues. Germline V gene data show CDR1 as MNHEY and CDR2 as SMNVEV (reference sequence). As DNA, the CDR3 is TGTGCCAGCAGTTTATCTGGGACAGGGAATCTGTTTTTT. Its protein is CASSLSGTGNLFF.

In regard to this clonotype: The junction departs from germline at one end; a sequencing error may be responsible. The chain employs TRBV6-5 and TRBJ2-7, with 9 bases matching TRBD1. CDR1 and CDR2 from the germline V gene are MNHEY and SVGAGI. The CDR3 sequence is 15 residues long. For the CDR3, the DNA is TGTGCCAGCAGATACTTACGACAGGGGGCCTACGAGCAGTACTTC. Residues: CASRYLRQGAYEQYF.

This clonotype occurred a few times. The chain combines TRBV5-1 with TRBJ2-6; TRBD1 matches 7 bases. V lost 3 bases, J lost 2 bases, and 2 bases stayed unmatched. The CDR3 extends over 15 amino acids. Germline CDR1 SGHRS, CDR2 YFSETQ. The CDR3 coding sequence is TGCGCCAGCAGCTGGACAGGAACTGGGGCCAACGTCCTGACTTTC. This translates into CASSWTGTGANVLTF.

The chain uses TRBV5-6 and TRBJ2-1; 7 nucleotides align to TRBD1. Trimming took 1 base from V and 9 from J; bases not matched to a gene: 10. Germline V lookup: CDR1 SGHDT, CDR2 YYEEEE. The CDR3 length is 15 residues. The CDR3 DNA reads as TGTGCCAGCAGCTTGATAACAGGGGTTGGCACTGAGCAGTTCTTC. Encoded protein: CASSLITGVGTEQFF. Variable domain in full (rest from reference TRBV5-6 and TRBJ2-1): DAGVTQSPTHLIKTRGQQVTLRCSPKSGHDTVSWYQQALGQGPQFIFQYYEEEERQRGNFPDRFSGHQFPNYSSELNVNALLLGDSALYLCASSLITGVGTEQFFGPGTRLTVL.

This clonotype was recorded once. The CDR3 DNA reads as TGCAGTGCTGCCGATAGCGGGAGTAGTGATACGCAGTATTTT. Translating it yields CSAADSGSSDTQYF. The chain has TRBV20-1 and TRBJ2-3, with 9 bases aligning to TRBD2. The V and J ends lost 5 bases and 6 bases, in that order; junction bases with no gene match: 9. The CDR3 runs to 14 residues. Germline V gene lookup returns CDR1 DFQATT and CDR2 SNEGSKA (reference sequence).

V usage is TRBV19 and J usage is TRBJ1-5, with D possibly matching TRBD1 (5 bases). V was trimmed by 5 bases and J by 5 bases, leaving 13 bases between them. CDR1 LNHDA and CDR2 SQIVND come from the germline V gene (reference sequence). There are 14 residues in the CDR3. For the CDR3, the DNA is TGTGCCAGTAGTGCCATCAGGGAGGATCAGCCCCAGCATTTT. This encodes CASSAIREDQPQHF.

This clonotype was detected a few times. V is TRBV20-1 and J is TRBJ2-1, with 9 bases matching TRBD2. The CDR3 extends over 16 amino acids. Unmatched junction bases numbered 8, after V lost 0 bases and J lost 5 bases. Germline V gene data show CDR1 as DFQATT and CDR2 as SNEGSKA (reference sequence). Written as DNA, the CDR3 is TGCAGTGCTAGAGATCCGAAGACTAGCGGAGACAATGAGCAGTTCTTC. It codes for CSARDPKTSGDNEQFF.

The genes are TRBV24-1 and TRBJ2-2, with TRBD1 as a possible D gene (5 bases). Looked up from germline, CDR1 is KGHDR and CDR2 is SFDVKD. The CDR3 runs to 14 residues. V was cut by 8 bases and J by 0 bases, with 9 bases left in between. The CDR3 protein is CATTDNANTGELFF. The CDR3, as DNA: TGTGCCACCACGGACAACGCGAACACCGGGGAGCTGTTTTTT.

The table lists this clonotype with a few counts. The rearrangement joins TRBV5-1 to TRBJ1-6; possibly TRBD1 for D (6 bases). The V end lost 3 bases, the J end lost 10 bases, and 17 bases lay between the germline ends. Germline-derived CDR1 and CDR2 are SGHRS and YFSETQ. CDR3 length: 15 amino acids. In DNA, the CDR3 is TGCGCCAGCAGCTGGGGGGCCCGCGACGACTCACCCCTCCACTTT. It specifies CASSWGARDDSPLHF.

The sample holds many counts of this clonotype. The rearrangement links TRBV29-1 to TRBJ2-1; 7 bases are shared with TRBD2. J lost 2 bases, V lost 6 bases, and 10 bases had no gene match. The germline V gene has CDR1 SQVTM and CDR2 ANQGSEA. The length of the CDR3 is 15 residues. The CDR3 bases are TGCAGCGTCCGCGGGGGTCCGGGGCCCTACAATGAGCAGTTCTTC. Protein sequence: CSVRGGPGPYNEQFF.

V usage is TRBV10-3 and J usage is TRBJ2-3; D is undetermined. Germline V CDR1 and CDR2: ENHRY, SYGVKD. This CDR3 contains 13 residues. Between the trimmed V and J ends, which lost 7 bases and 1 base, there was a span of 9 bases. The CDR3 loop reads CAIKAGRTDTQYF. The DNA for the CDR3 is TGTGCCATCAAGGCCGGACGCACAGATACGCAGTATTTT.

The chain couples TRBV10-3 to TRBJ2-1; 9 nucleotides agree with TRBD2. Germline CDR1 reads ENHRY; CDR2 reads SYGVKD. J gave up 4 bases and V 4 bases, and 5 bases lay outside the gene matches. The CDR3 has 15 amino acids. In DNA form, the CDR3 reads TGTGCCATCAGTGCGGGACTAGCCCGGTACAATGAGCAGTTCTTC. Protein product: CAISAGLARYNEQFF.

V is TRBV6-1 and J is TRBJ2-1; D gene uncertain. The germline V gene has CDR1 MNHNS and CDR2 SASEGT. V was clipped by 5 bases and J by 0 bases, with 11 bases between them. CDR3 length: 15 amino acids. CDR3 bases: TGTGCCAGCAGTCGCCTCAGGAGCTCCTACAATGAGCAGTTCTTC. Protein: CASSRLRSSYNEQFF.

This clonotype was seen a handful of times. CDR3 in amino acids: CASSSSETQETQYF. The CDR3 region has the DNA TGTGCCAGCAGCTCCTCAGAGACTCAAGAGACCCAGTACTTC. The chain couples TRBV7-9 to TRBJ2-5; no clear D. Germline assignment: CDR1 SEHNR and CDR2 FQNEAQ (reference sequence). The V end lost 4 bases, the J end lost 2 bases, and 11 bases lay between the germline ends. The CDR3 has 14 residues.

The chain has TRBV2 and TRBJ2-1; weak D call: TRBD2 (5 bases). Germline V lookup: CDR1 SNHLY, CDR2 FYNNEI. V was cut by 7 bases and J by 5 bases, with 9 bases left in between. This CDR3 spans 12 amino acids. CDR3 loop: CASTAGNNEQFF. The CDR3 DNA reads TGTGCCAGCACGGCGGGTAACAATGAGCAGTTCTTC. Supplemented by reference TRBV2 and TRBJ2-1, the full variable domain reads EPEVTQTPSHQVTQMGQEVILRCVPISNHLYFYWYRQILGQKVEFLVSFYNNEISEKSEIFDDQFSVERPDGSNFTLKIRSTKLEDSAMYFCASTAGNNEQFFGPGTRLTVL.

This clonotype occurred a few times. This chain uses TRBV20-1 with TRBJ2-1, with 14 bases identical to TRBD2. Germline V gene lookup returns CDR1 DFQATT and CDR2 SNEGSKA (reference sequence). The CDR3 sequence is 18 residues long. V shed 0 bases, J shed 2 bases, and the junction held 6 bases outside the gene matches. CDR3: CSARDPTSGRATYNEQFF. CDR3 DNA: TGCAGTGCTAGAGATCCGACTAGCGGGAGGGCCACCTACAATGAGCAGTTCTTC.

J is TRBJ1-1 and V is TRBV11-2; D perhaps matches TRBD1 (6 bases). Per the germline V gene, CDR1 is SGHAT and CDR2 is FQNNGV. The CDR3 loop spans 15 amino acids. V lost 7 bases and J 6 bases, leaving 21 bases between the germline ends. The CDR3 region is CASTDLGTFSAEAFF. The CDR3 DNA follows: TGTGCCAGCACCGACCTGGGGACATTTTCGGCTGAAGCTTTCTTT.

This clonotype was detected only a few times. The J gene is TRBJ2-7, the V gene TRBV3-1; TRBD1 might be the D (6 bases). V lost 4 bases and J 2 bases, leaving 9 bases between the germline ends. The CDR3 runs to 13 residues. The germline V gene has CDR1 LGHDT and CDR2 YNNKEL (reference sequence). The CDR3 DNA is TGTGCCAGCAGCCGGACAGAGACCTACGAGCAGTACTTC. Translation: CASSRTETYEQYF.

J is TRBJ2-1 and V is TRBV2, with 7 bases matching TRBD1. V was pared by 6 bases and J by 12 bases, with 8 bases of the junction left unmatched. CDR1 SNHLY and CDR2 FYNNEI come from the germline V gene. There are 12 residues in the CDR3. The CDR3 bases are TGTGCCAGCAGCCAGACAGGGAAAAGGCAGTTCTTC. It is translated as CASSQTGKRQFF.

J is TRBJ2-3 and V is TRBV5-1, with 7 bases that match TRBD2. CDR3 length: 15 residues. Germline CDR1 SGHRS, CDR2 YFSETQ. V gave up 0 bases and J gave up 2 bases; unmatched junction bases: 3. The CDR3 coding sequence is TGCGCCAGCAGCTTGGCTAGCGGCCACACAGATACGCAGTATTTT. Its protein is CASSLASGHTDTQYF.

The V call is TRBV19, the J call TRBJ2-3; possible D gene TRBD2, 6 bases. Per the germline V gene, CDR1 is LNHDA and CDR2 is SQIVND (reference sequence). V was cut by 4 bases and J by 1 base, with 12 bases left in between. This CDR3 contains 15 residues. Here the CDR3 reads CASSTPQRGTDTQYF. The CDR3 nucleotides read TGTGCCAGTAGTACCCCCCAGCGGGGCACAGATACGCAGTATTTT.

This clonotype was found a few times. The CDR3 DNA is TGTGCCAGCAGTTTATGGCGGGAGGGCCCCCACAATGAGCAGTTCTTC. It codes for CASSLWREGPHNEQFF. The chain combines TRBV27 with TRBJ2-1; TRBD2 agrees at 9 bases. This CDR3 spans 16 amino acids. Germline trimming cut 1 base from V and 5 bases from J; bases unmatched to any gene: 6. Germline CDR1 MNHEY, CDR2 SMNVEV (reference sequence).

The chain couples TRBV6-2 or TRBV6-3 to TRBJ2-5; 9 bases fit TRBD1. The CDR3 covers 15 residues. J was trimmed by 5 bases and V by 4 bases; bases with no gene match: 8. The germline gives CDR1 MNHEY, CDR2 SVGEGT. CDR3 residues: CASSSSTGGLETQYF. The CDR3 DNA sequence: TGTGCCAGCAGTTCTTCTACAGGGGGCCTCGAGACCCAGTACTTC.

CDR3 coding DNA: TGCGCCAGCAGCTTTCCTAGCGGGAGCCACGGGGAGCTGTTTTTT. This encodes CASSFPSGSHGELFF. J is TRBJ2-2 and V is TRBV5-1; 10 bases fit TRBD2. This CDR3 spans 15 amino acids. The trim removed 2 bases at V and 7 bases at J, leaving 5 bases unmatched. Looked up from germline, CDR1 is SGHRS and CDR2 is YFSETQ.

This chain uses TRBV5-1 with TRBJ2-1; D could derive from TRBD1 or TRBD2 (5 bases each). This CDR3 spans 15 amino acids. V lost 5 bases and J lost 5, with 17 bases in between. Looked up from germline, CDR1 is SGHRS and CDR2 is YFSETQ. The CDR3 spells CASSPWDPGDNEQFF. CDR3 sequence (DNA): TGCGCCAGCAGTCCTTGGGACCCCGGGGACAATGAGCAGTTCTTC.

The sample holds many counts of this clonotype. The chain couples TRBV12-3 or TRBV12-4 to TRBJ2-7; D is ambiguous. The length of the CDR3 is 13 residues. The ends were cut back, 2 bases at V and 3 bases at J, with 8 bases in the middle. CDR3 bases: TGTGCCAGCAGTTTAAAAGCTAGCTACGAGCAGTACTTC. This codes for CASSLKASYEQYF.

The V gene is TRBV27, the J gene TRBJ2-1, with D unresolved. This CDR3 is 15 amino acids long. CDR1 is MNHEY and CDR2 is SMNVEV in the germline V gene (reference sequence). V dropped 6 bases and J dropped 6 bases, with 18 bases sitting between them. This CDR3 reads CASSHSAPRLNEQFF. In DNA, the CDR3 is TGTGCCAGCAGCCATTCCGCCCCCAGGCTCAATGAGCAGTTCTTC.